This TCR beta chain was captured in a study of blood T cell repertoires in COVID-19. Sequencing was performed with immunoSEQ multiplex PCR; in TCRdb, only in-frame clones are kept and a portion is missing. This table holds under 200,000 clones, about 86% found once. The CDR3 is made up of 16 amino acids. Trimming removed 5 bases at V and 6 bases at J, with 22 bases between. Germline V gives CDR1 SGHTA, CDR2 FQGNSA. The sequence was collected from a man aged 45-65 years who had recovered from COVID-19. The genes are TRBV7-2 and TRBJ1-2; D is uncertain. The sequenced sample consisted of PBMCs or T cells enriched from blood (not recorded which). The CDR3 loop is CASSPRSAPPTDGYTF. Written as DNA, the CDR3 is TGTGCCAGCAGCCCGAGATCAGCCCCCCCAACAGATGGCTACACCTTC.